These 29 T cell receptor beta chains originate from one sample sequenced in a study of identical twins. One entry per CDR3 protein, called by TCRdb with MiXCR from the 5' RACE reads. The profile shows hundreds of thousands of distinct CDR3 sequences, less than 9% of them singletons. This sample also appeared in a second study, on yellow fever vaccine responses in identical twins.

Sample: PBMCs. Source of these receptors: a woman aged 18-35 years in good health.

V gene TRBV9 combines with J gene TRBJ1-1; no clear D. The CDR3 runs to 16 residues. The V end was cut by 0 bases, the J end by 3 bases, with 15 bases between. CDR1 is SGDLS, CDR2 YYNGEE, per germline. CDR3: CASSVGLRPEDTEAFF. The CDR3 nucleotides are TGTGCCAGCAGCGTAGGTCTCCGTCCAGAGGACACTGAAGCTTTCTTT.

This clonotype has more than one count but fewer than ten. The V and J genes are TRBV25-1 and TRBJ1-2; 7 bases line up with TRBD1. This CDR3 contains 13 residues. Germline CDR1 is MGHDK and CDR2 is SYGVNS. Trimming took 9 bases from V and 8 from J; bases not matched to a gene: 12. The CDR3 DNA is TGTGCCAGTAGTTTCAAGGCAGGGGGGGGCTACACCTTC. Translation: CASSFKAGGGYTF.

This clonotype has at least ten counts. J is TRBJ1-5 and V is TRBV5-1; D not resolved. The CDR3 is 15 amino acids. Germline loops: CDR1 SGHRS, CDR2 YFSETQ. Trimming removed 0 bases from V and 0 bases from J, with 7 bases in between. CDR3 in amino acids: CASSLVPDSNQPQHF. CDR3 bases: TGCGCCAGCAGCTTGGTTCCAGATAGCAATCAGCCCCAGCATTTT. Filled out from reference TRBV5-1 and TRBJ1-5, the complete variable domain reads KAGVTQTPRYLIKTRGQQVTLSCSPISGHRSVSWYQQTPGQGLQFLFEYFSETQRNKGNFPGRFSGRQFSNSRSEMNVSTLELGDSALYLCASSLVPDSNQPQHFGDGTRLSIL.

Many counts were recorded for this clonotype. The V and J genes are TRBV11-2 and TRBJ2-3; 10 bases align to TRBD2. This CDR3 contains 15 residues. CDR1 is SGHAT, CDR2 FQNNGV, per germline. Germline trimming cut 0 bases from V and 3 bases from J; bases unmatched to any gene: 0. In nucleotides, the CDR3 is TGTGCCAGCAGCTTAGAAGCGGGAGGGACAGATACGCAGTATTTT. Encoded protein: CASSLEAGGTDTQYF.

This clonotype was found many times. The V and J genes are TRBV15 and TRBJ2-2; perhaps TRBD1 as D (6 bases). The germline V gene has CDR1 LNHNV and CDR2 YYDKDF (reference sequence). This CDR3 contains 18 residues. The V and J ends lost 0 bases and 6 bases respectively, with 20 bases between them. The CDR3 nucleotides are TGTGCCACCAGCAGAGACTGGATCATGGGGGCCGGTTCCGGGGAGCTGTTTTTT. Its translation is CATSRDWIMGAGSGELFF.

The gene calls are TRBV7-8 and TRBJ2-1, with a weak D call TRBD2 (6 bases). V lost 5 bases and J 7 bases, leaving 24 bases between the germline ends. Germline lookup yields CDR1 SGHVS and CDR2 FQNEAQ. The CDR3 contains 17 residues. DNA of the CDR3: TGTGCCAGCAGCCAGCGCCGTAGGGCTCCCCGGGAGAATGAGCAGTTCTTC. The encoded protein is CASSQRRRAPRENEQFF.

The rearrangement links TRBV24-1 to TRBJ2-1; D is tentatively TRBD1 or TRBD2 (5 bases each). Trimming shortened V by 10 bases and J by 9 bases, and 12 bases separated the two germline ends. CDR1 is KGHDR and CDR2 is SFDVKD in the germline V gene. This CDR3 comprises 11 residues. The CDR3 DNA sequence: TGTGCCACAGGGGCCAGCGGTGAGCAGTTCTTC. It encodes CATGASGEQFF.

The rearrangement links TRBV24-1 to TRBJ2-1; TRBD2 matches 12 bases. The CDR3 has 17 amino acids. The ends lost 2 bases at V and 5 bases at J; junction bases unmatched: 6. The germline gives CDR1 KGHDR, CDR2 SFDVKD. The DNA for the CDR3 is TGTGCCACCAGTGATTCACGGACTAGCGGGATCCACAATGAGCAGTTCTTC. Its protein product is CATSDSRTSGIHNEQFF.

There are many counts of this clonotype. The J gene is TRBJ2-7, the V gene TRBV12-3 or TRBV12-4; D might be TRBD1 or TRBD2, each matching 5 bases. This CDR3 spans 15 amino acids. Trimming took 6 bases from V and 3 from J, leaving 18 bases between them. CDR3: CASSPRGRVNYEQYF. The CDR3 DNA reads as TGTGCCAGCAGCCCCCGGGGCAGGGTAAACTACGAGCAGTACTTC.

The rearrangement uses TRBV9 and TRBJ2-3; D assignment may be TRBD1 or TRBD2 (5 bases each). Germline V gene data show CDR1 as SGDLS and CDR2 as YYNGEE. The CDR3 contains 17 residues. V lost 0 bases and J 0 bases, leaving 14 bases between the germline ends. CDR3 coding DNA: TGTGCCAGCAGCGTAGGGCTAGTGGGGGTTAGCACAGATACGCAGTATTTT. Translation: CASSVGLVGVSTDTQYF.

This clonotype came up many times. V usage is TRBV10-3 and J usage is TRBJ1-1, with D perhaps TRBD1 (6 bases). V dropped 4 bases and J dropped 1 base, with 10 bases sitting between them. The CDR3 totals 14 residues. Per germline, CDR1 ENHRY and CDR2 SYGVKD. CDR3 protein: CAISVRDKNTEAFF. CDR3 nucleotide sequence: TGTGCCATCAGTGTCCGGGACAAGAACACTGAAGCTTTCTTT.

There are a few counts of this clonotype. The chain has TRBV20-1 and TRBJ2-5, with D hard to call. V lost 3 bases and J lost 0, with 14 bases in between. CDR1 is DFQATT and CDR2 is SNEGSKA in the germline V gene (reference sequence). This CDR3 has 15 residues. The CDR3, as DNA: TGCAGTGCTAGGTATTCGGCGGTCTACCAAGAGACCCAGTACTTC. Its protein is CSARYSAVYQETQYF.

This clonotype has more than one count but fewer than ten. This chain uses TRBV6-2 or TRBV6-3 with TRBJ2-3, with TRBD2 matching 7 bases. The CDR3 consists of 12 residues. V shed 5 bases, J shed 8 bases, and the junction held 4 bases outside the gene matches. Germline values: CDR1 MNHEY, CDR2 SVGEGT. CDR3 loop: CASSRLAGTQYF. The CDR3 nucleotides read TGTGCCAGCAGTCGACTAGCCGGTACGCAGTATTTT.

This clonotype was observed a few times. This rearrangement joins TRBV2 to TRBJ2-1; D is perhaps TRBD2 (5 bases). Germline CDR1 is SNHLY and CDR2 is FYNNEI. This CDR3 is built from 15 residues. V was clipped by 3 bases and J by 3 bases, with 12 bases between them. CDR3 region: CASSDEGGYYNEQFF. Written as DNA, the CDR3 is TGTGCCAGCAGTGATGAGGGCGGATACTACAATGAGCAGTTCTTC.

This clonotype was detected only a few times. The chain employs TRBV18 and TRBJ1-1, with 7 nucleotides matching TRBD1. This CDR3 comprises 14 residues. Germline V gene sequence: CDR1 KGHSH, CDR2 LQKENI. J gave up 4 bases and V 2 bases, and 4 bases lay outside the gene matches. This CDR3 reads CASSPARQGTEAFF. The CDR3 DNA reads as TGTGCCAGCTCACCAGCACGACAGGGCACTGAAGCTTTCTTT.

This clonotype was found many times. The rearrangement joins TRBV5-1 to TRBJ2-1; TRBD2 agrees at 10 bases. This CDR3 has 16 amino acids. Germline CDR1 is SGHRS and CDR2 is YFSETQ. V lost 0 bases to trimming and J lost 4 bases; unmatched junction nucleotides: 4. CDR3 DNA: TGCGCCAGCAGCTTGGTTTGGACTAGCGGTTACAATGAGCAGTTCTTC. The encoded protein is CASSLVWTSGYNEQFF.

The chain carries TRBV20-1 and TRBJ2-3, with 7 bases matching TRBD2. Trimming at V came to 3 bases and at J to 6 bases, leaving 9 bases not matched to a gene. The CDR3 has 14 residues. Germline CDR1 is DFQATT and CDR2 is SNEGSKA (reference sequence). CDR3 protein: CSASPSGPVDTQYF. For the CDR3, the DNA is TGCAGTGCTAGTCCTAGCGGCCCTGTGGATACGCAGTATTTT.

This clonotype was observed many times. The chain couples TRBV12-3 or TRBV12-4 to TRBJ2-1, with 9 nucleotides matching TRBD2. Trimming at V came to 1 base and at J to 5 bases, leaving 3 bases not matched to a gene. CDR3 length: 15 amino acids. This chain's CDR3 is CASSLEAGGHNEQFF. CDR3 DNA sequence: TGTGCCAGCAGTTTAGAAGCGGGGGGACACAATGAGCAGTTCTTC.

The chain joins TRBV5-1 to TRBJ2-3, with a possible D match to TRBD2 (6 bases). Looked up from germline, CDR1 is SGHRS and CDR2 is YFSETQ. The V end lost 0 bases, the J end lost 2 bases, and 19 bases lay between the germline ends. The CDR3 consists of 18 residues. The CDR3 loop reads CASSLAAGPTTSTDTQYF. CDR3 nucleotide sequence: TGCGCCAGCAGCTTGGCCGCGGGACCTACTACCTCCACAGATACGCAGTATTTT.

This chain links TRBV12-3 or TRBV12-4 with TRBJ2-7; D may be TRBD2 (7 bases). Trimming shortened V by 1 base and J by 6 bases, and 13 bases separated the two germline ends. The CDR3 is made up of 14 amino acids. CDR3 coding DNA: TGTGCCAGCAGTTTAGGAGGGGGGGCCGGCGAGCAGTACGTC. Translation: CASSLGGGAGEQYV.

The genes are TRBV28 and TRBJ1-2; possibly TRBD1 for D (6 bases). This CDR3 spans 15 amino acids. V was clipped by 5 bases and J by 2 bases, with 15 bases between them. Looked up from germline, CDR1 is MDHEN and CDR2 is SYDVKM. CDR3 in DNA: TGTGCCAGCAGTCTAGGGGGGGCCGGGAACTATGGCTACACCTTC. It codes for CASSLGGAGNYGYTF.

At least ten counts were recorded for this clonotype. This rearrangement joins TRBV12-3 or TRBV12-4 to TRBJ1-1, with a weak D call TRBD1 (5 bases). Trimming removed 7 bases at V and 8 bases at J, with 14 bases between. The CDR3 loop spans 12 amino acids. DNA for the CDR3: TGTGCCAGCACCACTGGGGGTGCCGAAGCTTTCTTT. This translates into CASTTGGAEAFF.

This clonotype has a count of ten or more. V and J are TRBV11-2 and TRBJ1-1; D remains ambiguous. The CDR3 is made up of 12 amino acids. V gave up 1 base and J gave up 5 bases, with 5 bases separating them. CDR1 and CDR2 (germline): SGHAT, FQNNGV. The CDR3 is CASSLGRTEAFF. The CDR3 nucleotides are TGTGCCAGCAGCTTAGGGAGAACTGAAGCTTTCTTT.

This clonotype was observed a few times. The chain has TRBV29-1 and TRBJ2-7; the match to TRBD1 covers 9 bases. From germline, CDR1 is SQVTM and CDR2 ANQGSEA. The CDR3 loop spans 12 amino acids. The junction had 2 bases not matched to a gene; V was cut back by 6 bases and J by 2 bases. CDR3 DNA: TGCAGCGTGGGACAGGGCACCTACGAGCAGTACGTC. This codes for CSVGQGTYEQYV.

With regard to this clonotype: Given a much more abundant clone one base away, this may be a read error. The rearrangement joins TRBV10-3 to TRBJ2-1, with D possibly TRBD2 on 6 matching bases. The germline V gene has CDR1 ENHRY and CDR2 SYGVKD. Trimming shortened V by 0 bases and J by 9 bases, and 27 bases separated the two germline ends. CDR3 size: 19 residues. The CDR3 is CAISESVWASDAKGSEQFF. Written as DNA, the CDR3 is TGTGCCATCAGTGAGTCGGTCTGGGCTAGCGACGCTAAAGGGAGTGAGCAGTTCTTC.

CDR3 nucleotide sequence: TGTGCCAGCTGCCCCCCACATGGGGCTAATGAAAAACTGTTTTTT. Protein sequence: CASCPPHGANEKLFF. The chain couples TRBV2 to TRBJ1-4; no clear D gene. Germline V gives CDR1 SNHLY, CDR2 FYNNEI. The V end lost 8 bases, the J end lost 3 bases, and 16 bases lay between the germline ends. This CDR3 comprises 15 residues.

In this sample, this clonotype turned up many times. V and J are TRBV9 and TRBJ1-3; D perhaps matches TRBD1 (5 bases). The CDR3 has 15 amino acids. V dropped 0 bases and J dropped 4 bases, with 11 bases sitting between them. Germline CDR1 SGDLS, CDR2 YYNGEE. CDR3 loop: CASSVEEGIGNTIYF. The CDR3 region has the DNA TGTGCCAGCAGCGTAGAGGAGGGGATCGGAAACACCATATATTTT.

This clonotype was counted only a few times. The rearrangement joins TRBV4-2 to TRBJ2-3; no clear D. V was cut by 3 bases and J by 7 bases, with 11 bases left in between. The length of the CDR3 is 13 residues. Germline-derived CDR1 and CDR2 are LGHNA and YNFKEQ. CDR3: CASSQALQHTQYF. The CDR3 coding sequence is TGTGCCAGCAGCCAGGCGTTACAGCATACGCAGTATTTT.

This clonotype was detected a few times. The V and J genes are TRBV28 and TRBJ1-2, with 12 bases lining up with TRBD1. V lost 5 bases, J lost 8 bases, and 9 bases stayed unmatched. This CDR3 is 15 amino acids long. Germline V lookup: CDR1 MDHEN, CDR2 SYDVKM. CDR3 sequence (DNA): TGTGCCAGCAGTACCGGGACAGGGGGCCGTAGGGGCTACACCTTC. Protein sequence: CASSTGTGGRRGYTF.